The 25 T cell receptor beta chains presented below share a single source sample, sequenced in a study of T cell responses to AZD1222 COVID-19 vaccine. Using immunoSEQ multiplex PCR, the repertoire was profiled, and TCRdb retains in-frame clones only, with some absent. The sample shows some 150,000 clones, roughly nine tenths of them seen only once. The material sequenced was peripheral blood, taken 28 days after the second AZD1222 dose. These receptors were obtained from an adult who received the AZD1222 COVID-19 vaccine.

The chain has TRBV7-2 and TRBJ1-3; D not resolved. The CDR3 has 15 amino acids. The V end lost 2 bases, the J end lost 0 bases, and 8 bases lay between the germline ends. Germline V lookup: CDR1 SGHTA, CDR2 FQGNSA. In DNA form, the CDR3 reads TGTGCCAGCAGCTTATGGCTTGACTCTGGAAACACCATATATTTT. It is translated as CASSLWLDSGNTIYF.

The V call is TRBV4-3, the J call TRBJ2-1; tentative D call: TRBD1 (7 bases). V gave up 4 bases and J gave up 6 bases, with 19 bases separating them. Germline V gene sequence: CDR1 LGHNA, CDR2 YSLEER. The CDR3 covers 16 residues. CDR3 region: CASSPLWRGPPNEQFF. As DNA, the CDR3 is TGCGCCAGCAGCCCTCTATGGAGGGGGCCCCCCAATGAGCAGTTCTTC.

The DNA for the CDR3 is TGTGCCAGCAGTGAATGGGGAGCCGGAACAGATACGCAGTATTTT. Amino acids: CASSEWGAGTDTQYF. The chain links TRBV2 to TRBJ2-3, with a possible D match to TRBD2 (5 bases). V lost 2 bases, J lost 3 bases, and 12 bases lay in between. The germline V gene has CDR1 SNHLY and CDR2 FYNNEI. There are 15 residues in the CDR3.

V gene TRBV28 combines with J gene TRBJ1-1; possibly TRBD1 for D (5 bases). V lost 4 bases and J lost 0, with 12 bases in between. Germline loops: CDR1 MDHEN, CDR2 SYDVKM. There are 15 residues in the CDR3. The CDR3 protein is CASSSGGGMNTEAFF. The CDR3 DNA reads as TGTGCCAGCAGTTCTGGGGGGGGGATGAACACTGAAGCTTTCTTT. The full variable domain, rest sourced from reference TRBV28 and TRBJ1-1, is DVKVTQSSRYLVKRTGEKVFLECVQDMDHENMFWYRQDPGLGLRLIYFSYDVKMKEKGDIPEGYSVSREKKERFSLILESASTNQTSMYLCASSSGGGMNTEAFFGQGTRLTVV.

The CDR3 region is CASSPTGQGDQPQHF. The CDR3, as DNA: TGTGCCAGCAGTCCGACGGGACAGGGTGATCAGCCCCAGCATTTT. The chain combines TRBV27 with TRBJ1-5; 9 bases agree with TRBD1. CDR1 is MNHEY, CDR2 SMNVEV, per germline (reference sequence). J gave up 5 bases and V 5 bases, and 7 bases lay outside the gene matches. The CDR3 runs 15 residues.

The rearrangement links TRBV28 to TRBJ1-4; 9 bases match TRBD1. Germline trimming cut 6 bases from V and 5 bases from J; bases unmatched to any gene: 4. Germline assignment: CDR1 MDHEN and CDR2 SYDVKM. The CDR3 runs 14 residues. CDR3 bases: TGTGCCAGCAGCATGACAGGGGGAAATGAAAAACTGTTTTTT. It codes for CASSMTGGNEKLFF.

The chain combines TRBV11-2 with TRBJ2-1, with TRBD2 identical over 7 bases. V shed 5 bases and J 3 bases; nucleotides not matched to a gene: 7. CDR1 and CDR2 (germline): SGHAT, FQNNGV. The CDR3 is 15 amino acids. In DNA, the CDR3 is TGTGCCAGCAGCCGGGAGGTGGGAGACTACAATGAGCAGTTCTTC. Encoded protein: CASSREVGDYNEQFF.

This chain links TRBV11-2 with TRBJ1-1; D is perhaps TRBD1 (6 bases). V lost 5 bases, J lost 6 bases, and 13 bases lay in between. CDR3 size: 13 residues. Germline lookup yields CDR1 SGHAT and CDR2 FQNNGV. CDR3 coding DNA: TGTGCCAGCAGCCAGGGGAGGGTCCCTGAAGCTTTCTTT. Its protein is CASSQGRVPEAFF.

This clone appeared once. One end of the junction varies from germline; a read error may be responsible. The gene calls are TRBV2 and TRBJ1-1; D is unclear. Germline lookup yields CDR1 SNHLY and CDR2 FYNNEI. The CDR3 is 14 residues long. CDR3: CASREGRMNTEAFF. DNA of the CDR3: TGTGCCAGCAGGGAAGGGAGGATGAACACTGAAGCTTTCTTT.

The gene calls are TRBV5-4 and TRBJ2-5, with a weak D call TRBD1 (5 bases). The CDR3 is 14 amino acids. The germline gives CDR1 SGHNT, CDR2 YYREEE (reference sequence). Trimming took 1 base from V and 2 from J, leaving 9 bases between them. This chain's CDR3 is CASSLIDSQETQYF. Here the CDR3 DNA reads TGTGCCAGCAGCTTGATTGACAGTCAAGAGACCCAGTACTTC.

The V call is TRBV14, the J call TRBJ1-2; the D is unclear. Trimming cost V 4 bases and J 8 bases, with 14 bases left between them. The CDR3 is made up of 13 amino acids. CDR1 and CDR2 from the germline V gene are SGHDN and FVKESK. The CDR3 loop reads CASSPNWAGGYTF. The CDR3 DNA sequence: TGTGCCAGCAGCCCCAACTGGGCGGGAGGCTACACCTTC.

The J gene is TRBJ1-2, the V gene TRBV24-1; D is ambiguous. CDR3 length: 14 amino acids. The germline CDR1 and CDR2 sequences are KGHDR and SFDVKD. The V end lost 7 bases, the J end lost 1 base, and 12 bases lay between the germline ends. The CDR3 sequence is CATRRHAFNYGYTF. CDR3 nucleotides: TGTGCCACCAGAAGACACGCGTTTAACTATGGCTACACCTTC.

CDR3: CASIPSGAQLTEAFF. The CDR3 bases are TGTGCCAGCATCCCTAGCGGGGCCCAGTTGACTGAAGCTTTCTTT. This chain links TRBV6-5 with TRBJ1-1; a possible D gene is TRBD1 (5 bases). V lost 7 bases, J lost 5 bases, and 20 bases lay in between. Germline V gives CDR1 MNHEY, CDR2 SVGAGI. This CDR3 has 15 residues.

The chain couples TRBV7-2 to TRBJ1-2; D may be TRBD1 (6 bases). Germline assignment: CDR1 SGHTA and CDR2 FQGNSA. Trimming stripped 6 bases from V and 4 bases from J, with 12 bases between. The CDR3 length is 13 residues. The CDR3 reads CASRPGTPYGYTF. The CDR3 region has the DNA TGTGCCAGCAGACCCGGGACACCCTATGGCTACACCTTC.

The chain links TRBV2 to TRBJ1-5; TRBD1 might be the D (5 bases). Between the trimmed V and J ends, which lost 2 bases and 6 bases, there was a span of 14 bases. Germline V gives CDR1 SNHLY, CDR2 FYNNEI. This CDR3 comprises 15 residues. CDR3 nucleotides: TGTGCCAGCAGTGAACTCGCAGGGTATGGTCAGCCCCAGCATTTT. Translated: CASSELAGYGQPQHF.

The V call is TRBV4-2, the J call TRBJ2-3; TRBD2 matches 7 bases. CDR3 length: 16 residues. After removal of 4 bases from V and 3 bases from J, the junction contained 10 bases not matched to a gene. The V gene's germline CDR1 is LGHNA and CDR2 YNFKEQ. The CDR3 spells CASSREGARFTDTQYF. CDR3 in DNA: TGTGCCAGCAGCCGGGAGGGAGCCAGGTTTACAGATACGCAGTATTTT.

This chain's CDR3 is CASSFGTGGSEQFF. The CDR3 DNA reads as TGTGCCAGCAGTTTTGGGACAGGGGGGTCTGAGCAGTTCTTC. This chain links TRBV27 with TRBJ2-1; 11 bases align to TRBD1. Looked up from germline, CDR1 is MNHEY and CDR2 is SMNVEV (reference sequence). CDR3 length: 14 amino acids. V lost 3 bases to trimming and J lost 9 bases; unmatched junction nucleotides: 4.

This chain joins TRBV3-1 (or the pseudogene TRBV3-2) and TRBJ2-5; the match to TRBD1 covers 12 bases. The length of the CDR3 is 15 residues. The V and J ends lost 4 bases and 5 bases, in that order; junction bases with no gene match: 5. Germline loops: CDR1 LGHDT, CDR2 YNNKEL (reference sequence). The CDR3 protein is CASSLGQGARETQYF. Here the CDR3 DNA reads TGTGCCAGCAGCCTGGGACAGGGGGCGCGGGAGACCCAGTACTTC.

The J gene is TRBJ2-6, the V gene TRBV19; no definite D call. Germline V gene data show CDR1 as LNHDA and CDR2 as SQIVND (reference sequence). V was cut by 9 bases and J by 0 bases, with 12 bases left in between. This CDR3 has 15 amino acids. The CDR3 region has the DNA TGTGCCAGCACCCAGGATCCCTCTGGGGCCAACGTCCTGACTTTC. Its translation is CASTQDPSGANVLTF. Together with reference TRBV19 and TRBJ2-6, the CDR3 gives the full variable domain: DGGITQSPKYLFRKEGQNVTLSCEQNLNHDAMYWYRQDPGQGLRLIYYSQIVNDFQKGDIAEGYSVSREKKESFPLTVTSAQKNPTAFYLCASTQDPSGANVLTFGAGSRLTVL.

V usage is TRBV30 and J usage is TRBJ1-3; 8 nucleotides agree with TRBD1. Looked up from germline, CDR1 is GTSNPN and CDR2 is SVGIG (reference sequence). CDR3 length: 14 amino acids. Trimming cost V 3 bases and J 4 bases; bases outside gene matches: 5. This chain's CDR3 is CAWSRTGSGNTIYF. DNA for the CDR3: TGTGCCTGGAGCCGGACAGGGTCAGGAAACACCATATATTTT.

The chain joins TRBV20-1 to TRBJ1-3, with D possibly matching TRBD1 (5 bases). Per the germline V gene, CDR1 is DFQATT and CDR2 is SNEGSKA (reference sequence). V was clipped by 3 bases and J by 2 bases, with 8 bases between them. The CDR3 runs 13 residues. CDR3 amino acids: CSASFRAGNTIYF. The CDR3 nucleotides are TGCAGTGCTAGTTTCAGGGCTGGAAACACCATATATTTT.

V usage is TRBV28 and J usage is TRBJ2-4; possible D gene TRBD2, 6 bases. This CDR3 comprises 15 residues. In germline, CDR1 is MDHEN, CDR2 SYDVKM. Trimming took 7 bases from V and 3 from J, leaving 16 bases between them. CDR3 sequence: CASMTGVTVKNIQYF. The DNA of the CDR3 is TGTGCCAGCATGACGGGGGTTACGGTCAAAAACATTCAGTACTTC. Looking up the rest from reference TRBV28 and TRBJ2-4 gives the full variable domain: DVKVTQSSRYLVKRTGEKVFLECVQDMDHENMFWYRQDPGLGLRLIYFSYDVKMKEKGDIPEGYSVSREKKERFSLILESASTNQTSMYLCASMTGVTVKNIQYFGAGTRLSVL.

Turning to this clone: At one end, the junction sequence differs from germline, possibly due to a read error. This chain connects TRBV18 to TRBJ2-5; D not certain. Germline V CDR1 and CDR2: KGHSH, LQKENI. The CDR3 has 14 amino acids. Here the CDR3 reads CASPPPPRQETQYF. CDR3 nucleotide sequence: TGTGCCAGCCCACCGCCCCCTCGCCAAGAGACCCAGTACTTC.

The CDR3 spells CASSLGGGANQPQHF. In DNA form, the CDR3 reads TGTGCCAGCAGCTTGGGGGGGGGCGCGAATCAGCCCCAGCATTTT. This chain links TRBV7-2 with TRBJ1-5; D is perhaps TRBD1 (6 bases). Per the germline V gene, CDR1 is SGHTA and CDR2 is FQGNSA. This CDR3 contains 15 residues. Trimming shortened V by 3 bases and J by 4 bases, and 13 bases separated the two germline ends.

This clone was observed a few times. The V and J genes are TRBV7-3 and TRBJ1-1, with TRBD1 as a possible D gene (6 bases). CDR1 is SGHTA and CDR2 is FQGTGA in the germline V gene. The CDR3 sequence is 13 residues long. Trimming left V 3 bases short and J 3 bases short, with 8 bases between. CDR3: CASSLNRDTEAFF. The CDR3 bases are TGTGCCAGCAGCTTGAACAGGGACACTGAAGCTTTCTTT.